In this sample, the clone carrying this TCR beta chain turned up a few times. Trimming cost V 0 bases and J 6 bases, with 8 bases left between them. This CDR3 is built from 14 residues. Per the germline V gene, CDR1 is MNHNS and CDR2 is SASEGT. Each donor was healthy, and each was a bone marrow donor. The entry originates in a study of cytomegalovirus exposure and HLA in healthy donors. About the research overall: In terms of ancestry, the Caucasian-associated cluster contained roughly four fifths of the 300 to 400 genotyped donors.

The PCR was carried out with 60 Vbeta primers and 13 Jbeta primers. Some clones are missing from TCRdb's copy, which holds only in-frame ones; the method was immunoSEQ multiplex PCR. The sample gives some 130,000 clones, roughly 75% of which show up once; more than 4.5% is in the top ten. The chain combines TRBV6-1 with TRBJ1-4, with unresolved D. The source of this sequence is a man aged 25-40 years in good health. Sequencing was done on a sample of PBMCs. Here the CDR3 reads CASSEAPADEKLFF. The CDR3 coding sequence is TGTGCCAGCAGTGAAGCCCCGGCGGATGAAAAACTGTTTTTT.